This entry lists 9 T cell receptor beta chains sequenced from one sample in a study of blood T cell repertoires in COVID-19. Assay used: immunoSEQ multiplex PCR; TCRdb lists only in-frame clones, some missing. This table has over 200,000 clones, roughly 85% appearing once. Source material: peripheral blood. The receptors shown here come from a woman younger than 30 who had recovered from COVID-19.

The chain employs TRBV4-1 and TRBJ2-7; 9 nucleotides match TRBD1. Germline trimming cut 4 bases from V and 7 bases from J; bases unmatched to any gene: 8. The CDR3 has 14 amino acids. CDR1 and CDR2 (germline): MGHRA, YSYEKL. The CDR3 region is CASSPGQGPGEQYF. The CDR3 DNA reads as TGCGCCAGCAGCCCTGGACAGGGGCCTGGAGAGCAGTACTTC.

The chain is built from TRBV3-1 (or the pseudogene TRBV3-2) and TRBJ2-7, with a tentative D call TRBD2 (6 bases). Per germline, CDR1 LGHDT and CDR2 YNNKEL (reference sequence). CDR3 length: 13 amino acids. V was cut by 3 bases and J by 7 bases, with 13 bases left in between. The CDR3 is CASSQDSAGEQYF. The CDR3, as DNA: TGTGCCAGCAGCCAGGACTCGGCGGGGGAGCAGTACTTC.

This chain joins TRBV28 and TRBJ2-1, with 7 bases fitting TRBD2. Germline V gene data show CDR1 as MDHEN and CDR2 as SYDVKM. CDR3 length equals 13 residues. The trim removed 3 bases at V and 4 bases at J, leaving 0 bases unmatched. The CDR3 region has the DNA TGTGCCAGCAGTTTGGGAGGGTACAATGAGCAGTTCTTC. It specifies CASSLGGYNEQFF.

The chain combines TRBV30 with TRBJ1-2; 8 positions agree with TRBD1. The CDR3 extends over 14 amino acids. Trimming took 4 bases from V and 7 from J; bases not matched to a gene: 11. CDR1 is GTSNPN and CDR2 is SVGIG in the germline V gene (reference sequence). CDR3 in DNA: TGTGCCTGGAACACGTCCCCAGGGGGCGGTGGCTACACCTTC. This translates into CAWNTSPGGGGYTF. Variable domain in full (rest from reference TRBV30 and TRBJ1-2): SQTIHQWPATLVQPVGSPLSLECTVEGTSNPNLYWYRQAAGRGLQLLFYSVGIGQISSEVPQNLSASRPQDRQFILSSKKLLLSDSGFYLCAWNTSPGGGGYTFGSGTRLTVV.

DNA for the CDR3: TGTGCCTGGACTCCCGGGACAAGTGGCTACACCTTC. Translating gives CAWTPGTSGYTF. The chain links TRBV30 to TRBJ1-2; D is possibly TRBD1 (6 bases). V gave up 4 bases and J gave up 7 bases, with 13 bases separating them. The CDR3 spans 12 residues. Germline V lookup: CDR1 GTSNPN, CDR2 SVGIG (reference sequence).

V is TRBV6-5 and J is TRBJ1-2, with 8 bases aligning to TRBD1. V shed 7 bases, J shed 10 bases, and the junction held 11 bases outside the gene matches. Germline V gives CDR1 MNHEY, CDR2 SVGAGI. There are 13 residues in the CDR3. CDR3 nucleotide sequence: TGTGCCAGCATTAGACAGGGGCTTACTGCCTACACCTTC. Its translation is CASIRQGLTAYTF.

J is TRBJ1-4 and V is TRBV13; D gene uncertain. CDR1 and CDR2 from the germline V gene are PRHDT and FYEKMQ (reference sequence). There are 16 residues in the CDR3. V lost 5 bases, J lost 0 bases, and 13 bases lay in between. The CDR3 protein is CASSLAKETTNEKLFF. CDR3 sequence (DNA): TGTGCCAGCAGCCTCGCCAAGGAGACAACTAATGAAAAACTGTTTTTT.

V usage is TRBV30 and J usage is TRBJ1-6; D is perhaps TRBD1 (6 bases). CDR1 and CDR2 (germline): GTSNPN, SVGIG (reference sequence). The V gene lost 4 bases and the J gene lost 10 bases, with 17 bases spanning the gap. The CDR3 runs 14 residues. In DNA form, the CDR3 reads TGTGCCTGGACAAGGGGCAGGGGAGAGTCACCCCTCCACTTT. It encodes CAWTRGRGESPLHF.

The genes are TRBV4-1 and TRBJ2-5; 9 positions match TRBD1. CDR1 is MGHRA and CDR2 is YSYEKL in the germline V gene. V lost 3 bases to trimming and J lost 4 bases; unmatched junction nucleotides: 15. This CDR3 is built from 18 residues. CDR3 nucleotide sequence: TGCGCCAGCAGCCACCCGAAAGAGGGAGGGACAGGGAGAGAGACCCAGTACTTC. It translates to CASSHPKEGGTGRETQYF.